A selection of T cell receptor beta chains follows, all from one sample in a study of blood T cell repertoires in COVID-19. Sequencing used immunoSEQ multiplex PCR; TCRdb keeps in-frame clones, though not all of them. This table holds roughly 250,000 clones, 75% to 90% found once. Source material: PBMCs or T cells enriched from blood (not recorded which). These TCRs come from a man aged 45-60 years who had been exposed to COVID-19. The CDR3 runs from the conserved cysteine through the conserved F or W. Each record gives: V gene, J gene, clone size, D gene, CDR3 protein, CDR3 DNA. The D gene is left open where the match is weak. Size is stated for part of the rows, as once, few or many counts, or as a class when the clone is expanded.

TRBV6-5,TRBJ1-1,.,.,CASSYEDRVQNTEAFF,TGTGCCAGCAGTTACGAGGACAGAGTGCAGAACACTGAAGCTTTCTTT
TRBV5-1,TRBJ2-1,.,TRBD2,CASSLGAGGPKEQFF,TGCGCCAGCAGCTTGGGCGCGGGAGGGCCGAAGGAGCAGTTCTTC
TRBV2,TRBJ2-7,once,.,CASSAELFLVEQYF,TGTGCCAGCAGTGCAGAACTATTTCTTGTGGAGCAGTACTTC
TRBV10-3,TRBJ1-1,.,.,CAISESTADNTEAFF,TGTGCCATCAGTGAGTCGACAGCAGATAACACTGAAGCTTTCTTT
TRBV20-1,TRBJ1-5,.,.,CSASARTGNQPQHF,TGCAGTGCTAGTGCCAGGACAGGCAATCAGCCCCAGCATTTT
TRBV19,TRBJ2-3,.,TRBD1,CASSKTQGAGTDTQYF,TGTGCCAGTAGTAAAACACAGGGGGCGGGCACAGATACGCAGTATTTT
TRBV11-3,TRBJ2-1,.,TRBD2,CASSFLAGDNEQFF,TGTGCCAGCAGCTTTCTAGCGGGAGACAATGAGCAGTTCTTC
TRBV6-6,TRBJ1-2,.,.,CASGQTYGYTF,TGTGCCAGCGGACAGACCTATGGCTACACCTTC
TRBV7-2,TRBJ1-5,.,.,CASSQTSSGQPQHF,TGTGCCAGCAGCCAAACTTCTTCGGGGCAGCCCCAGCATTTT
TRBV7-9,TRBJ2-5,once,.,CASSLGVVSETQYF,TGTGCCAGCAGCTTAGGAGTAGTTTCGGAGACCCAGTACTTC
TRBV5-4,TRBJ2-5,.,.,CASRPAYGAAEETQYF,TGTGCCAGCAGGCCGGCGTACGGAGCGGCGGAAGAGACCCAGTACTTC
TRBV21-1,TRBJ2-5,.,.,CASSDRDQETQYF,TGTGCCAGCAGCGACAGGGACCAAGAGACCCAGTACTTC
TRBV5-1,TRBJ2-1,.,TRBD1,CASKVGGNIYNEQFF,TGCGCCAGCAAGGTAGGGGGCAATATTTACAATGAGCAGTTCTTC
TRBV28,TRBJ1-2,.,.,CASSSRRRLPYYGYTF,TGTGCCAGCAGTTCCCGGCGGCGCCTTCCGTACTATGGCTACACCTTC
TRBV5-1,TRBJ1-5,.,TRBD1,CASSSGTGFNQPQHF,TGCGCCAGCAGCTCCGGGACAGGGTTCAATCAGCCCCAGCATTTT
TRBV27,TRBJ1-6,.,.,CASMRVSSYNSPLHF,TGTGCCAGCATGAGGGTCAGCTCCTATAATTCACCCCTCCACTTT
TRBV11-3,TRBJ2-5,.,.,CASSLWAGQLVQETQYF,TGTGCCAGCAGCTTATGGGCGGGACAGCTGGTACAAGAGACCCAGTACTTC
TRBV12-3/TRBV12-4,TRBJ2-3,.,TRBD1,CASSGVTGGTQYF,TGTGCCAGCAGTGGAGTAACAGGGGGGACGCAGTATTTT
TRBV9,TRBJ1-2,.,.,CASSSSTGNYGYTF,TGTGCCAGCAGCTCCTCCACAGGGAACTATGGCTACACCTTC
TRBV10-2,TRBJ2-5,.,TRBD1,CASATTDRDETQYF,TGCGCCAGCGCCACCACCGACAGGGATGAGACCCAGTACTTC
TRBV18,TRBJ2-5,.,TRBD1,CASSPGTGPRETQYF,TGTGCCAGCTCACCCGGGACAGGACCTAGGGAGACCCAGTACTTC
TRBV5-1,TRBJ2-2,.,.,CASSPPYRGTGELFF,TGCGCCAGCAGCCCCCCGTACCGGGGCACCGGGGAGCTGTTTTTT
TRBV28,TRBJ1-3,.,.,CASRVLQGSGNTIYF,TGTGCCAGCAGGGTACTCCAGGGATCTGGAAACACCATATATTTT
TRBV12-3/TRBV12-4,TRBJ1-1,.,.,CASSSRSATEAFF,TGTGCCAGCAGTTCGCGATCCGCCACTGAAGCTTTCTTT
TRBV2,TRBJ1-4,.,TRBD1,CASNRYRGYNEKLFF,TGTGCCAGCAACCGATACAGGGGTTACAATGAAAAACTGTTTTTT
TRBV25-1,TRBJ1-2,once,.,CASSDHGGGIGYTF,TGTGCCAGCAGTGACCATGGGGGGGGCATTGGCTACACCTTC
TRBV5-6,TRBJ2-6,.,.,CASSYETGANVLTF,TGTGCCAGCAGCTATGAGACTGGGGCCAACGTCCTGACTTTC
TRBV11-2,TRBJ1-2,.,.,CASSLREHRNYGYTF,TGTGCCAGCAGCTTAAGGGAGCATCGGAACTATGGCTACACCTTC
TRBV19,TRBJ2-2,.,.,CASSVYTGELFF,TGTGCCAGTAGTGTATACACCGGGGAGCTGTTTTTT
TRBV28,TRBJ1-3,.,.,CASSSLGLLLRDTIYF,TGTGCCAGCAGTTCCCTGGGCCTCCTTTTGCGGGACACCATATATTTT
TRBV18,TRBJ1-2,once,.,CASSPSVALHYGYTF,TGTGCCAGCTCACCATCGGTAGCCTTACACTATGGCTACACCTTC
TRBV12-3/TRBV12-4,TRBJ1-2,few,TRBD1,CASSSQGLAGYTF,TGTGCCAGCAGTTCACAGGGGTTGGCTGGCTACACCTTC